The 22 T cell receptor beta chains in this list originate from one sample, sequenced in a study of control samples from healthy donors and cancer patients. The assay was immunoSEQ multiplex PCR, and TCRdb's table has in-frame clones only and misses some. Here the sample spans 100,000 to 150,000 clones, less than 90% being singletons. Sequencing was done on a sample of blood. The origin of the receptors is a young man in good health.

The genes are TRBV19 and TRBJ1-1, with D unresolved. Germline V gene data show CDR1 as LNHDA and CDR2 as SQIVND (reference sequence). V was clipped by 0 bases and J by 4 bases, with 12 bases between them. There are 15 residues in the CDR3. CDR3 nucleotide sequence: TGTGCCAGTAGTATAGACCCCGCTGGGTCCACTGAAGCTTTCTTT. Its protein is CASSIDPAGSTEAFF.

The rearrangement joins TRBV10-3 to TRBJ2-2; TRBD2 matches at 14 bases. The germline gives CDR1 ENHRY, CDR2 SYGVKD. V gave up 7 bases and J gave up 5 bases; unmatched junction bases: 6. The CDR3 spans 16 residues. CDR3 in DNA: TGTGCCATCACCCCGGGACTAGCGGGAGAGACCGGGGAGCTGTTTTTT. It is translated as CAITPGLAGETGELFF.

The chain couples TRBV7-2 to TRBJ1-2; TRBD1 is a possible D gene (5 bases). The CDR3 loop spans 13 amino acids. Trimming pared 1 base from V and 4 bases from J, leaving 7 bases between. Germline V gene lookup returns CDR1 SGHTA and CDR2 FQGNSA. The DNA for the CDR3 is TGTGCCAGCAGCTTAGAACAGGTCTATGGCTACACCTTC. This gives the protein CASSLEQVYGYTF.

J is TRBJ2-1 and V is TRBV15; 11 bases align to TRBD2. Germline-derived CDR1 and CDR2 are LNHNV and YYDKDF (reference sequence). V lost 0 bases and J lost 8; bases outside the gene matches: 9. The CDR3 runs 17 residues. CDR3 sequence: CATSRDHSLAGVDEQFF. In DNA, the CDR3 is TGTGCCACCAGCAGAGATCATTCACTAGCGGGAGTAGATGAGCAGTTCTTC.

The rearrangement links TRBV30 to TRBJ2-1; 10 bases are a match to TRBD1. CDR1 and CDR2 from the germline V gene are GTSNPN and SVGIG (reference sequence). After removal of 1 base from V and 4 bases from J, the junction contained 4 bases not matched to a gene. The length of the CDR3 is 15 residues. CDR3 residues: CAWSGDRGTYNEQFF. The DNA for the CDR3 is TGTGCCTGGAGTGGGGACAGGGGAACTTACAATGAGCAGTTCTTC.

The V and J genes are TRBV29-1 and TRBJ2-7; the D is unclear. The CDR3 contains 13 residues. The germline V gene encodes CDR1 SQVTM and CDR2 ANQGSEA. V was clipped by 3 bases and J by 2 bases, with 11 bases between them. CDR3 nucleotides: TGCAGCGTTGAGGAAGGGTCCACCTACGAGCAGTACTTC. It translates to CSVEEGSTYEQYF.

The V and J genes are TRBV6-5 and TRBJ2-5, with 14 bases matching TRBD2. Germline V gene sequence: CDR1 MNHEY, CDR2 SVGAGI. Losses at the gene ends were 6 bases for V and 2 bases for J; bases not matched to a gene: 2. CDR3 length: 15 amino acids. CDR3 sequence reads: CASRRTSGRQETQYF. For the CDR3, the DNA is TGTGCCAGCAGGAGGACTAGCGGGAGGCAAGAGACCCAGTACTTC.

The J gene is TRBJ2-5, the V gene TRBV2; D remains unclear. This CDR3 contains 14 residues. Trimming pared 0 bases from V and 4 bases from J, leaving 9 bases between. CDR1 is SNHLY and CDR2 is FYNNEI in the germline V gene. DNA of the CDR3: TGTGCCAGCAGTGAAGCGGGCTCTGGAGAGACCCAGTACTTC. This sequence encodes CASSEAGSGETQYF.

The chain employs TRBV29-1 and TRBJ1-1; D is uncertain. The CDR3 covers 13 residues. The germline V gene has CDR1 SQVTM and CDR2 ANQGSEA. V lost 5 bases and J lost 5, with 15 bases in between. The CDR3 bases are TGCAGCGTTCTCGGATCCGGTAGGACTGAAGCTTTCTTT. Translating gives CSVLGSGRTEAFF. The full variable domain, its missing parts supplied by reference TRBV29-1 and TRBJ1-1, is SAVISQKPSRDICQRGTSLTIQCQVDSQVTMMFWYRQQPGQSLTLIATANQGSEATYESGFVIDKFPISRPNLTFSTLTVSNMSPEDSSIYLCSVLGSGRTEAFFGQGTRLTVV.

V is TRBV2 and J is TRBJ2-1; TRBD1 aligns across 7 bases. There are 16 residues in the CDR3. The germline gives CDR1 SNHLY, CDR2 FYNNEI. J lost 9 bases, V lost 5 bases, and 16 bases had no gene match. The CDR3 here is CASSSGRTGAMGEQFF. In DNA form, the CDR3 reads TGTGCCAGCAGTTCTGGCCGAACAGGGGCTATGGGTGAGCAGTTCTTC.

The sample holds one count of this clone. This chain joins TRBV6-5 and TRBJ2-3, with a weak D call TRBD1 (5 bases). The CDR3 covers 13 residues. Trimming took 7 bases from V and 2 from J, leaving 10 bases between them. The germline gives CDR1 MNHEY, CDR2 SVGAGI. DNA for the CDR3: TGTGCCAGCACAGGGATGTCCACAGATACGCAGTATTTT. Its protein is CASTGMSTDTQYF.

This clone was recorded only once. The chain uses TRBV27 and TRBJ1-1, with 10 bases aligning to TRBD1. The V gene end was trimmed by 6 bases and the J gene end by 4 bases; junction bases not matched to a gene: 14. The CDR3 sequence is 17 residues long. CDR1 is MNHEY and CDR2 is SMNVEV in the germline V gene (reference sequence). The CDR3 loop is CASSPGQGVVWGTEAFF. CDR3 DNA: TGTGCCAGCAGCCCCGGACAGGGGGTCGTTTGGGGCACTGAAGCTTTCTTT.

The CDR3, as DNA: TGTGCCAGTAGTATTTGGGAGACAAGAAACACCATATATTTT. Its translation is CASSIWETRNTIYF. V is TRBV19 and J is TRBJ1-3, with D uncertain. The CDR3 sequence is 14 residues long. The germline V gene has CDR1 LNHDA and CDR2 SQIVND (reference sequence). Trimming pared 3 bases from V and 5 bases from J, leaving 11 bases between.

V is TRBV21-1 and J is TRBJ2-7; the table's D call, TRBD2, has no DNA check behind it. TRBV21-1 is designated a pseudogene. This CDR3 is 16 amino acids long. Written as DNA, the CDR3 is TGTGCCAGCAGCAAAACACCAGGCGGGGCCCCATACGAGCAGTACTTC. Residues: CASSKTPGGAPYEQYF.

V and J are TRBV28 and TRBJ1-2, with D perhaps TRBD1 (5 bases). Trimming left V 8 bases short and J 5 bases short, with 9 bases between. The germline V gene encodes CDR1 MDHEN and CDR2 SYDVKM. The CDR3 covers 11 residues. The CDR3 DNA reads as TGTGCCAGCTTACAGGAATATGGCTACACCTTC. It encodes CASLQEYGYTF.

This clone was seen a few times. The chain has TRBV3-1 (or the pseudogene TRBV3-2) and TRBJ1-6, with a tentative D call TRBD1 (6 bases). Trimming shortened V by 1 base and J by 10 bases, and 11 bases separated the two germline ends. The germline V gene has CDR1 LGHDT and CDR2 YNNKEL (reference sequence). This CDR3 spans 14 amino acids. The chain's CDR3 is CASSQGQDISPLHF. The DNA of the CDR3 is TGTGCCAGCAGCCAAGGACAGGATATCTCACCCCTCCACTTT.

The CDR3 loop is CATSREWGLAGEQFF. The CDR3 nucleotides read TGTGCCACCAGCAGAGAATGGGGACTAGCGGGAGAGCAGTTCTTC. The chain links TRBV15 to TRBJ2-1, with 13 bases lining up with TRBD2. The CDR3 consists of 15 residues. Germline loops: CDR1 LNHNV, CDR2 YYDKDF (reference sequence). Trimming took 0 bases from V and 10 from J; bases not matched to a gene: 3.

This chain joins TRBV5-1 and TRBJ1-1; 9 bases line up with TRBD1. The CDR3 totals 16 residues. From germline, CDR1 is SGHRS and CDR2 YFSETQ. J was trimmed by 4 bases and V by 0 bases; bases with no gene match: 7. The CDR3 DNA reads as TGCGCCAGCAGCTTGGCGGGACAGGGTGGCGGCACTGAAGCTTTCTTT. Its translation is CASSLAGQGGGTEAFF. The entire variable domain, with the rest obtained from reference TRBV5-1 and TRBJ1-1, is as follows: KAGVTQTPRYLIKTRGQQVTLSCSPISGHRSVSWYQQTPGQGLQFLFEYFSETQRNKGNFPGRFSGRQFSNSRSEMNVSTLELGDSALYLCASSLAGQGGGTEAFFGQGTRLTVV.

In nucleotides, the CDR3 is TGCGCCAGCAGCTTCGGGACAAGCACAGATACGCAGTATTTT. Encoded protein: CASSFGTSTDTQYF. The chain uses TRBV5-1 and TRBJ2-3; perhaps TRBD1 as D (6 bases). CDR3 size: 14 residues. The germline V gene encodes CDR1 SGHRS and CDR2 YFSETQ. V was pared by 2 bases and J by 0 bases, with 7 bases between.

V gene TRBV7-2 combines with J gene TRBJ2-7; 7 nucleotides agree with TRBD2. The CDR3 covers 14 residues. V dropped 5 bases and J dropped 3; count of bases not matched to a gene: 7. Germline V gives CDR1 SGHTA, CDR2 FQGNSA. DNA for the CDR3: TGTGCCAGCAGCCCCGGGGGGAGCAGCTACGAGCAGTACTTC. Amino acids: CASSPGGSSYEQYF.

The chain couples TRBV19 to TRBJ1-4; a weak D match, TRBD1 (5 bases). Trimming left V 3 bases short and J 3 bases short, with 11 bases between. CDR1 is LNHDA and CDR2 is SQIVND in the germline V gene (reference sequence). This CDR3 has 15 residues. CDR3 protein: CASSIGSGPNEKLFF. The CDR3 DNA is TGTGCCAGTAGTATTGGCTCAGGGCCTAATGAAAAACTGTTTTTT. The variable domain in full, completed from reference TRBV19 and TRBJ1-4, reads DGGITQSPKYLFRKEGQNVTLSCEQNLNHDAMYWYRQDPGQGLRLIYYSQIVNDFQKGDIAEGYSVSREKKESFPLTVTSAQKNPTAFYLCASSIGSGPNEKLFFGSGTQLSVL.

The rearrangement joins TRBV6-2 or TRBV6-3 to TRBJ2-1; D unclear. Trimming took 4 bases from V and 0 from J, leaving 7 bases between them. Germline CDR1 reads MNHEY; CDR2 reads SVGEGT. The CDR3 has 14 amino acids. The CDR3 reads CASSLTDSYNEQFF. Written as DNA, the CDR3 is TGTGCCAGCAGTTTAACGGACTCCTACAATGAGCAGTTCTTC.